The sample holds a few counts of the clone carrying this T cell receptor (beta chain). The data were taken from a study of T cells of healthy individuals. TCRdb itself ran the 5' RACE reads through MiXCR, one entry per CDR3 protein. The sample lists some 69,000 distinct CDR3 sequences, 15% to 20% seen once, with about 4.4% in the top ten. This clonotype originated in a human donor in good health.

CDR3 DNA sequence: TGTGCCAGCAGTTTACCCACCCCCAATGAGCAGTTCTTC. Translated, it gives CASSLPTPNEQFF. The V call is TRBV28, the J call TRBJ2-1; D uncertain. Trimming pared 2 bases from V and 6 bases from J, leaving 8 bases between. This CDR3 contains 13 residues. CDR1 is MDHEN, CDR2 SYDVKM, per germline.